This paragraph reports one TCR beta chain. The antigen remains undetermined. The data derive from a study of resident and recirculating memory T cells in vitiligo. The wider study: The samples were homogenized without cell sorting before genomic DNA extraction. Broader study findings: Sequences differed between biopsy sites and patients, suggesting private specificity. No single dominant TCR clone appeared; lesion clonality varied.

No change in lesions over the prior 6 months defined stable disease. Germline trimming cut 0 bases from V and 0 bases from J; bases unmatched to any gene: 4. This CDR3 is 16 amino acids long. Per the germline V gene, CDR1 is SGHDN and CDR2 is FVKESK. This table comes from immunoSEQ multiplex PCR, and its TCRdb copy is limited to in-frame clones, with some not included. The sample yields fewer than 80,000 clones, roughly nine tenths seen once. Sequencing used blood. The origin of this receptor is a male donor with vitiligo. The rearrangement joins TRBV14 to TRBJ2-7; 8 positions agree with TRBD1. CDR3 residues: CASSQDGQGPSYEQYF. The CDR3, as DNA: TGTGCCAGCAGCCAAGATGGACAGGGACCCTCCTACGAGCAGTACTTC.